Below, one T cell receptor (beta chain) is given with its context. What it recognizes is unknown. Produced via immunoSEQ multiplex PCR; TCRdb's table is partial and in-frame only. The sample includes about 78,000 clones, 70% to 90% of them seen just once. These data originate in a study of radiotherapy plus CTLA-4 blockade in lung cancer. Overall study results and limits: In blood, tumor-derived TCR clones expanded after radiotherapy plus ipilimumab.

This TCR was sampled from a human donor with non-small cell lung cancer who had stable disease on radiotherapy plus ipilimumab. Source: peripheral blood, taken from a patient treated with radiotherapy plus ipilimumab.

DNA for the CDR3: TGTGCCTGGAGTCGACCGCCCCAAGTCACCCAGTACTTC. Translating gives CAWSRPPQVTQYF. This rearrangement joins TRBV30 to TRBJ2-5; D unresolved. Between the trimmed V and J ends, which lost 2 bases and 8 bases, there was a span of 15 bases. CDR1 and CDR2 (germline): GTSNPN, SVGIG (reference sequence). CDR3 size: 13 residues.